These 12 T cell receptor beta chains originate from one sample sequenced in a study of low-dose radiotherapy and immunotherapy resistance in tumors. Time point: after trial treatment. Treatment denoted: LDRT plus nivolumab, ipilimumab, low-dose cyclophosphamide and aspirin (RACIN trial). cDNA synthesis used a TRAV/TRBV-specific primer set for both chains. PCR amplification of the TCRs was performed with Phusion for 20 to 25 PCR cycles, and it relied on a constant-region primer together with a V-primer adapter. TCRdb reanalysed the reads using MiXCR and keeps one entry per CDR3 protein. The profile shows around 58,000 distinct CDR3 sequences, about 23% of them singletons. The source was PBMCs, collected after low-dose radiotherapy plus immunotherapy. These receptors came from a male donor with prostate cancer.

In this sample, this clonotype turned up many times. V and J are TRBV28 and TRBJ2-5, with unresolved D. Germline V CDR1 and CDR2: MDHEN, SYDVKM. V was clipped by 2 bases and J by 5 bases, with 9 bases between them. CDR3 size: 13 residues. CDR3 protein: CASSLPAGETQYF. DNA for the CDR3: TGTGCCAGCAGTTTACCTGCTGGGGAGACCCAGTACTTC.

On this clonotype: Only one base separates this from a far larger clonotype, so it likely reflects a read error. The CDR3 spells CASSPTGRANEQYF. The CDR3 DNA reads as TGTGCCAGCAGTCCTACCGGGAGGGCCAATGAGCAGTACTTC. This sequence joins TRBV7-2 and TRBJ2-7; TRBD2 matches 8 bases. Unmatched junction bases numbered 11, after V lost 6 bases and J lost 7 bases. The CDR3 covers 14 residues. Germline CDR1 SGHTA, CDR2 FQGNSA.

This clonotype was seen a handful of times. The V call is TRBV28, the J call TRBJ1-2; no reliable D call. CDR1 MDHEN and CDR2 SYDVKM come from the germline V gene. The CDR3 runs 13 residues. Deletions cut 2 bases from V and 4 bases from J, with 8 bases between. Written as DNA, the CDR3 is TGTGCCAGCAGTTTAGGGAGCCCCTATGGCTACACCTTC. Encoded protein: CASSLGSPYGYTF.

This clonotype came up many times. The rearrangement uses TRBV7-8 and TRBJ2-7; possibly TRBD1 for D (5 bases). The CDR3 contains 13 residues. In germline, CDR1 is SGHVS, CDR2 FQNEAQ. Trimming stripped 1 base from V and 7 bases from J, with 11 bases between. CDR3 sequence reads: CASSLGGRQEQYF. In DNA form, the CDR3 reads TGTGCCAGCAGCTTAGGGGGCCGGCAGGAGCAGTACTTC. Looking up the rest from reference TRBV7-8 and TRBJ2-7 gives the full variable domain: GAGVSQSPRYKVAKRGQDVALRCDPISGHVSLFWYQQALGQGPEFLTYFQNEAQLDKSGLPSDRFFAERPEGSVSTLKIQRTQQEDSAVYLCASSLGGRQEQYFGPGTRLTVT.

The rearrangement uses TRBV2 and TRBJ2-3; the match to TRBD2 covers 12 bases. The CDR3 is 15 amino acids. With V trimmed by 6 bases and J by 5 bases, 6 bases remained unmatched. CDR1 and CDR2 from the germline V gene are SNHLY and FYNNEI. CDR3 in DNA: TGTGCCAGCAGCCCCCTAGCGGGGGGGCGAGATACGCAGTATTTT. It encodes CASSPLAGGRDTQYF.

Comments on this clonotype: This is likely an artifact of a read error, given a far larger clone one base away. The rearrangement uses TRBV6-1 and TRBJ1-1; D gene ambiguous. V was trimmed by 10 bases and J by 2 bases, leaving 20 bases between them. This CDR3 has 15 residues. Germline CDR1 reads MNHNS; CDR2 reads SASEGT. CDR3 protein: CAISHDVRVNTEAFF. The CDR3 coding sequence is TGTGCCATCAGCCACGATGTGAGGGTTAACACTGAAGCTTTCTTT.

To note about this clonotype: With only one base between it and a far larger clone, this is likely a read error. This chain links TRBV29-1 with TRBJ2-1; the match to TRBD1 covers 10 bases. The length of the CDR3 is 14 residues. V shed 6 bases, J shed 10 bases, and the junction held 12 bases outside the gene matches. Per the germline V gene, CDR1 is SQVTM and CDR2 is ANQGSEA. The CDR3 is CSVVPGQGTYEQFF. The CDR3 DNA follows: TGCAGCGTAGTCCCGGGACAGGGGACCTACGAGCAGTTCTTC.

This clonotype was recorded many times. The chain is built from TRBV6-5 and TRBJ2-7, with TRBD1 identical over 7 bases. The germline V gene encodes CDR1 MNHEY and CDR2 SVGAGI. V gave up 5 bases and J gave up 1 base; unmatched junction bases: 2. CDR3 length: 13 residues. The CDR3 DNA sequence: TGTGCCAGCAGTAGGGACAGATCCTACGAGCAGTACTTC. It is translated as CASSRDRSYEQYF.

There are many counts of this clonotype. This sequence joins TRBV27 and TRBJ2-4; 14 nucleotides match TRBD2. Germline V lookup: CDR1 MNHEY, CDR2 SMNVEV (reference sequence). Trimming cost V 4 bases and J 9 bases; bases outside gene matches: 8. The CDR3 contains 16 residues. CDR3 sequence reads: CASSSRLAGGIGIQYF. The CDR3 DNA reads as TGTGCCAGCAGTTCAAGACTAGCGGGGGGGATCGGCATTCAGTACTTC.

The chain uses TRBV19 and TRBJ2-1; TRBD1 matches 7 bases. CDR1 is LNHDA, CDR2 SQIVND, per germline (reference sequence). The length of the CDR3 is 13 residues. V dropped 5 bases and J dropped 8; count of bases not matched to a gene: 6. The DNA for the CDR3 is TGTGCCAGTAGTCCTCAGGGGGTAGATGAGCAGTTCTTC. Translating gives CASSPQGVDEQFF.

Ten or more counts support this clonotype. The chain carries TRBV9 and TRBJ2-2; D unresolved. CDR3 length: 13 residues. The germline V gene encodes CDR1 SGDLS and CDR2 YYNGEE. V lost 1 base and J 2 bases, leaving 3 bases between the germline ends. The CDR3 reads CASSVRNTGELFF. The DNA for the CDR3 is TGTGCCAGCAGCGTACGTAACACCGGGGAGCTGTTTTTT.

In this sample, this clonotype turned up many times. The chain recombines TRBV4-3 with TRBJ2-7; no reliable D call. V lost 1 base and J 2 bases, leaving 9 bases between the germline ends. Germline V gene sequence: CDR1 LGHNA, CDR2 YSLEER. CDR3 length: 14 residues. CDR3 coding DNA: TGCGCCAGCAGCCAAGCTTTCGGTACCTACGAGCAGTACTTC. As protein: CASSQAFGTYEQYF.